Here is one T cell receptor beta chain with its context. This entry is derived from a study of blood T cell repertoires in COVID-19. At the level of the study: Sample material is recorded as cDNA or gDNA derived from T cells, B-cell-depleted T cells, or PBMCs.

CDR1 and CDR2 from the germline V gene are MNHEY and SVGAGI. V dropped 0 bases and J dropped 7; count of bases not matched to a gene: 3. This CDR3 spans 15 amino acids. Categorization into cohorts depended on clinical history that participants reported. For recovered donors of Cohort 3, there were two negative PCRs, clearance, or symptom resolution. Per the study methods: Amplification from reference gene primers served as the basis for estimated nucleated cell counts. This table comes from immunoSEQ multiplex PCR, and its TCRdb copy is limited to in-frame clones, with some not included. The DNA gave D and trimming, while V, J and clone size come from that table. The sample contains 220,000 or so clones, roughly 86% of which appear only once.

Sequenced sample: PBMCs or T cells enriched from blood (not recorded which). The gene calls are TRBV6-5 and TRBJ2-1, with 10 bases matching TRBD1. The clonotype was recovered from a woman in her fifties or sixties who had recovered from COVID-19. The CDR3 loop is CASSYSRQGANEQFF. As DNA, the CDR3 is TGTGCCAGCAGTTACTCGAGACAGGGGGCTAATGAGCAGTTCTTC.